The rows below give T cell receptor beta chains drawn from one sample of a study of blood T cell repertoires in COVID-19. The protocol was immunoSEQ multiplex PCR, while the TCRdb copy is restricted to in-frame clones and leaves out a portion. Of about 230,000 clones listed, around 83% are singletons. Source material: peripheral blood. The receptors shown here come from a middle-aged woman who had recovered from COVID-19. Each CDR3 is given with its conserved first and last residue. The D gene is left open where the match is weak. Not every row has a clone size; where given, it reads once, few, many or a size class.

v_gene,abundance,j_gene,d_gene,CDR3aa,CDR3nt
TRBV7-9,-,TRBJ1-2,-,CASSSGHLYGYTF,TGTGCCAGCAGCTCGGGACACCTCTATGGCTACACCTTC
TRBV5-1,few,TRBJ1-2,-,CASSFDTEAIIYTF,TGCGCCAGCAGCTTCGATACAGAAGCCATTATCTACACCTTC
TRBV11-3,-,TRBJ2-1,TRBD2,CASSTELAGGYNEQFF,TGTGCCAGCAGCACGGAACTAGCGGGGGGATACAATGAGCAGTTCTTC
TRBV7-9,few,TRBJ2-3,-,CASSLGGDRTDTQYF,TGTGCCAGCAGCTTGGGCGGGGACCGCACAGATACGCAGTATTTT
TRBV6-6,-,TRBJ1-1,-,CASSYRQAKTTEAFF,TGTGCCAGCAGTTACAGACAGGCGAAAACCACTGAAGCTTTCTTT
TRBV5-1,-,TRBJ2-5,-,CARGGEGRETQYF,TGCGCCAGAGGCGGAGAGGGTCGAGAGACCCAGTACTTC
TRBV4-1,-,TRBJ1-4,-,CASSQDPRRPSRSEKLFF,TGCGCCAGCAGCCAAGATCCCCGGAGACCCTCACGAAGTGAAAAACTGTTTTTT
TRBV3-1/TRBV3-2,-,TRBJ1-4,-,CASSQGTVMNEKLFF,TGTGCCAGCAGCCAAGGGACAGTCATGAATGAAAAACTGTTTTTT
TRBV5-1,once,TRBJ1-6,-,CASSRRQNNSPLHF,TGCGCCAGCTCGCGTAGACAGAATAATTCACCCCTCCACTTT
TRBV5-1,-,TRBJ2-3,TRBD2,CASSSERGASTDTQYF,TGCGCCAGCAGCTCAGAGCGGGGGGCAAGCACAGATACGCAGTATTTT
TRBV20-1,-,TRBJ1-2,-,CSARVPNGYTF,TGCAGTGCTAGAGTCCCCAATGGCTACACCTTC
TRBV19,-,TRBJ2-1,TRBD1,CASSMDRGWDNEQFF,TGTGCCAGTAGTATGGACAGGGGTTGGGACAATGAGCAGTTCTTC
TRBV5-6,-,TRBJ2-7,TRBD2,CASSLARGGSHEQYF,TGTGCCAGCAGCTTGGCCCGGGGAGGGTCCCACGAGCAGTACTTC
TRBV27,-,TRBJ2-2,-,CASSFLDSNTGELFF,TGTGCCAGCAGTTTCTTAGATTCGAACACCGGGGAGCTGTTTTTT
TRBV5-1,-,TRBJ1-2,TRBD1,CASSGQGYGYTF,TGCGCCAGCAGCGGACAGGGCTATGGCTACACCTTC
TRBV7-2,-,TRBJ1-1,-,CASSLLSQNTEAFF,TGTGCCAGCAGCCTCCTTTCACAGAACACTGAAGCTTTCTTT
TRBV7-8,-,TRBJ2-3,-,CASSLIGLTDTQYF,TGTGCCAGCAGCTTAATCGGTTTGACAGATACGCAGTATTTT
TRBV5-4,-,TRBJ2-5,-,CASSLPKGEREETQYF,TGTGCCAGCAGCCTTCCCAAGGGGGAGAGAGAAGAGACCCAGTACTTC
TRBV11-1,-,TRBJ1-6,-,CASGQMGSSPLHF,TGTGCCAGCGGGCAGATGGGGAGTTCACCCCTCCACTTT
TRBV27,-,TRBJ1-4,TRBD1,CASSLFSGGEKLFF,TGTGCCAGCAGTTTATTTTCAGGGGGCGAAAAACTGTTTTTT
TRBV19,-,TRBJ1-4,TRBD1,CASRDSNEKLFF,TGTGCCAGCCGGGACAGCAATGAAAAACTGTTTTTT
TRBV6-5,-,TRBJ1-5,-,CASSRDNTQPQHF,TGTGCCAGCAGTCGGGACAACACGCAGCCCCAGCATTTT
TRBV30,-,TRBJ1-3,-,CAWSSQGISSGNTIYF,TGTGCCTGGAGTAGTCAGGGGATTAGCTCTGGAAACACCATATATTTT
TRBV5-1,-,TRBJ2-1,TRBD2,CASSRGTSGLSYNEQFF,TGCGCCAGCAGCAGAGGGACTAGCGGGCTATCCTACAATGAGCAGTTCTTC
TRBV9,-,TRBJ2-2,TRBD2,CASSPRGGIEGELFF,TGTGCCAGCAGCCCTCGGGGAGGGATCGAAGGGGAGCTGTTTTTT
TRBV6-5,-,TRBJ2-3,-,CASSYSAFDTDTQYF,TGTGCCAGCAGTTACTCGGCCTTCGATACAGATACGCAGTATTTT
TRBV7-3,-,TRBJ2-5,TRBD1,CASSLWSLQGETQYF,TGTGCCAGCAGCCTTTGGTCGTTACAGGGGGAGACCCAGTACTTC
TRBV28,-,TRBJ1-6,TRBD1,CASSFTAGRGISYNSPLHF,TGTGCCAGCAGTTTTACGGCGGGCAGGGGGATCTCCTATAATTCACCCCTCCACTTT
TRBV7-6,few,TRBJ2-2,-,CATLSAGLTGELFF,TGTGCCACCCTGTCGGCAGGGCTCACCGGGGAGCTGTTTTTT
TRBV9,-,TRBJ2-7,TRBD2,CASSTRGEGSATYEQYF,TGTGCCAGCAGCACCCGGGGGGAGGGGTCCGCAACCTACGAGCAGTACTTC
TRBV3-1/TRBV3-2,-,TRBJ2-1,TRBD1,CASRRTGGRNEQFF,TGTGCCAGCAGACGGACAGGGGGAAGAAATGAGCAGTTCTTC
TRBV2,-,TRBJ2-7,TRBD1,CATRQGGYEQYF,TGTGCCACCAGACAGGGGGGATACGAGCAGTACTTC
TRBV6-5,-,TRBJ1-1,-,CASSYPGVAGTEAFF,TGTGCCAGCAGTTACCCCGGCGTGGCGGGTACTGAAGCTTTCTTT
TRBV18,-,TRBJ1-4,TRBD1,CASSPQGQENEKLFF,TGTGCCAGCTCACCCCAAGGACAGGAGAATGAAAAACTGTTTTTT
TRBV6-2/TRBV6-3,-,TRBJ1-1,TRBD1,CASSTTGGTEAFF,TGTGCCAGCAGCACTACAGGGGGAACTGAAGCTTTCTTT
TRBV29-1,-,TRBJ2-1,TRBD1,CSPRPSDRGKEVSGEQFF,TGCAGCCCACGCCCATCGGACAGGGGAAAAGAAGTTTCGGGTGAGCAGTTCTTC
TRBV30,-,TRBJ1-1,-,CAWSVGLNTEAFF,TGTGCCTGGAGTGTGGGGCTGAACACTGAAGCTTTCTTT
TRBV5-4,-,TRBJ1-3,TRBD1,CASSLARDSSSGNTIYF,TGTGCCAGCAGCTTGGCAAGGGACAGTAGCTCTGGAAACACCATATATTTT
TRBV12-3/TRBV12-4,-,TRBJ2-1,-,CASSPQIRDEQFF,TGTGCCAGCAGTCCCCAAATCAGGGATGAGCAGTTCTTC
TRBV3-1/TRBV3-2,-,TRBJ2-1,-,CASSQEYGEQFF,TGTGCCAGCAGCCAAGAGTACGGGGAGCAGTTCTTC
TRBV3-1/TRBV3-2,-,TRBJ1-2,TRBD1,CASRGWDRDSDGYTF,TGTGCCAGCAGAGGGTGGGACAGGGACTCGGATGGCTACACCTTC
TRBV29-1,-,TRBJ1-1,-,CSVVWGTVQIGGAFF,TGCAGCGTTGTGTGGGGAACGGTTCAAATCGGAGGAGCTTTCTTT
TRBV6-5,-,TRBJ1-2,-,CASSPEGYGYTF,TGTGCCAGCAGCCCCGAGGGCTATGGCTACACCTTC
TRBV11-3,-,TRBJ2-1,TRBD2,CASSRTSGGNEQFF,TGTGCCAGCAGCCGGACTAGCGGGGGCAATGAGCAGTTCTTC
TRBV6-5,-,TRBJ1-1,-,CASSYRGNTEAFF,TGTGCCAGCAGTTACAGGGGGAACACTGAAGCTTTCTTT
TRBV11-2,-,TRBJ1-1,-,CASTLTTNTEAFF,TGTGCCAGCACGCTTACTACCAACACTGAAGCTTTCTTT
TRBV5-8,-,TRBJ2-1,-,CASTGWYNEQFF,TGTGCCAGCACAGGCTGGTACAATGAGCAGTTCTTC
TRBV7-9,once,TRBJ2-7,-,CASSYRDSSYEQYF,TGTGCCAGCAGCTATCGGGACTCCTCCTACGAGCAGTACTTC
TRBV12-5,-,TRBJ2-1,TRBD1,CASGLVVDRPLNEQFF,TGTGCTAGTGGTCTCGTGGTGGACAGGCCGCTCAATGAGCAGTTCTTC
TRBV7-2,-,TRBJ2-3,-,CASSLTASTDTQYF,TGTGCCAGCAGCTTGACAGCTAGCACAGATACGCAGTATTTT
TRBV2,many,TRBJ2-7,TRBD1,CASSGDRGRYEQYF,TGTGCCAGCAGTGGGGACAGGGGAAGATACGAGCAGTACTTC